The T cell receptor beta chain described here comes from a study of blood T cell repertoires in COVID-19 (dated by TCRdb to about 2020). A note on the overall study: Samples from collaborators originated in the United States, Italy and Spain and spanned both the acute and convalescent phases of COVID-19. Sample metadata almost always included a de-identified subject ID, COVID-19 status, age in years and sex. The dataset comprised deeply sampled blood TCRbeta repertoires from subjects exposed to, actively infected with, or recovered from COVID-19. The repertoires were released in a freely available public database intended as a resource for research on the immune response to SARS-CoV-2. Where available, HLA class I and class II types were obtained from metadata supplied by the sample provider rather than from assay-based typing. Samples were obtained from the ongoing ImmuneRACE study (first 160 participants) and from about 1,300 subjects provided by 6 global collaborators. The prospective study material was composed of cDNA or gDNA derived from T cells, B-cell-depleted T cells, or PBMCs.

On this clone itself: What antigen it recognizes has not been identified. Per-base qualities were not stored, and no clone one base away is much larger. The sample holds other DNA sequences that translate to the same CDR3.

TCRbeta CDR3 regions were amplified from genomic DNA by means of the immunoSEQ Assay, a bias-controlled multiplex PCR. Per the source publication's procedure: Within the assay, amplification of reference gene primers was used to estimate how many nucleated cells each sample contained. To quantify the absolute abundance of each unique TCRbeta CDR3 rearrangement, sequence reads were collapsed and filtered. For each sample, productive Simpson clonality was calculated by taking the square root of Simpson's diversity index across productive rearrangements. The table comes from immuneACCESS by way of TCRdb, which keeps in-frame sequences with V and J called. Part of the clones is missing from these tables; in studies checked, under half for an unresolved V gene and the rest for unknown reasons. The V and J calls and clone size were taken over from that table, and D and trimming were inferred from the DNA. Across this sample there are about 200,000 clones, with approximately 85% seen only once. The ten largest clones add up to around 8% of the sample.

What the study reported, not specific to this receptor: Clinical and demographic metadata were provided uncurated, with the amount varying by source and participant.

The CDR3 has 14 amino acids, counting the end cysteine and phenylalanine. Only the CDR3 part of the read is kept: 42 bases, read in frame from the first base. Germline trimming: 6 bases from V, 6 bases from J; junction bases outside gene matches: 5. Per the germline V gene, KGHSH is the CDR1 and LQKENI is the CDR2. At one collaborating source in Seattle, patients were enrolled during active infection and were followed longitudinally through the course of disease. Collaborating institutions collected whole blood in K2EDTA tubes following their own protocols. Collaborator samples were shipped for TCRbeta analysis as frozen whole blood, isolated PBMCs, or DNA extracted from either sample type.

The sequenced material came from peripheral blood. This sequence uses TRBV18 and TRBJ1-6, and TRBD1 aligns with 7 junction nucleotides. This TCR was recovered from an elderly woman with COVID-19, enrolled during active disease. The CDR3 region has the sequence CASSPDRSNSPLHF. The base sequence is TGTGCCAGCTCCCCGGACAGGAGTAATTCACCCCTCCACTTT.